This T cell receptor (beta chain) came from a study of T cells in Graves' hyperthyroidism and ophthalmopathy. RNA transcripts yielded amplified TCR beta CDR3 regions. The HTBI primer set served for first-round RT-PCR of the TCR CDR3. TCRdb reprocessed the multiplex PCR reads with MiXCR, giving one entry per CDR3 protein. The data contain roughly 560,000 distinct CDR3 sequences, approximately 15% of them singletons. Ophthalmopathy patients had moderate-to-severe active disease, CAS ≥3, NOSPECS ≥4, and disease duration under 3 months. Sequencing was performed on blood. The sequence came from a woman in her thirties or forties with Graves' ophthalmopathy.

The DNA for the CDR3 is TGTGCTAGTGGTTTGGGGGGGCTGGAGGACACTGAAGCTTTCTTT. It codes for CASGLGGLEDTEAFF. The J gene is TRBJ1-1, the V gene TRBV12-5, with a tentative D call TRBD1 (6 bases). This CDR3 comprises 15 residues. The V end was cut by 1 base, the J end by 3 bases, with 12 bases between. The germline gives CDR1 LGHNT, CDR2 FRNRAP.